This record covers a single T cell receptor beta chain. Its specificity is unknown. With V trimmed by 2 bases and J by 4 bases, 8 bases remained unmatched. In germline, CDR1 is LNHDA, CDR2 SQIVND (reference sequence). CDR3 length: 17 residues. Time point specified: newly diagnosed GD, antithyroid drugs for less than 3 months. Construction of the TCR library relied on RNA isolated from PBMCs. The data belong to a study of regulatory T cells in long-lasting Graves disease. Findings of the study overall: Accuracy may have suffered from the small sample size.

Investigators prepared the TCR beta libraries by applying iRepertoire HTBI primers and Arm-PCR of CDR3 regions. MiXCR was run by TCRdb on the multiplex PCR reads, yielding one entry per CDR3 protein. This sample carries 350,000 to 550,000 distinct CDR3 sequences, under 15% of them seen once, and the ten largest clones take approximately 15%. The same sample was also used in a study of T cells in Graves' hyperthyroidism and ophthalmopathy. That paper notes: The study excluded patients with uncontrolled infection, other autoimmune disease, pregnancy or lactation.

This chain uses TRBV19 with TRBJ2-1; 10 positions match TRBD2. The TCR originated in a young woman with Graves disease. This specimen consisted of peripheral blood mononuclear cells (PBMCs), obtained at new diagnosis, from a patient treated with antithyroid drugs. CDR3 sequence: CASSILAGDQLYNEQFF. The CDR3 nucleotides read TGTGCCAGTAGTATACTAGCGGGAGACCAGTTATACAATGAGCAGTTCTTC. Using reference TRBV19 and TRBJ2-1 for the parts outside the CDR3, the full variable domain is DGGITQSPKYLFRKEGQNVTLSCEQNLNHDAMYWYRQDPGQGLRLIYYSQIVNDFQKGDIAEGYSVSREKKESFPLTVTSAQKNPTAFYLCASSILAGDQLYNEQFFGPGTRLTVL.